These T cell receptor beta chains were read from a single sample in a study of blood T cell repertoires in COVID-19. The repertoire was sequenced with immunoSEQ multiplex PCR; TCRdb's copy has only in-frame clones and lacks some. The sample records just over 200,000 clones, around 80% being singletons. Sequenced sample: peripheral blood. The receptors originated from a woman aged 70-85 years with acute or convalescent COVID-19. Each CDR3 is given with its conserved first and last residue. A D gene is named only where the DNA matches it firmly. Where a row states a size, it is once, few, many or the class of an expanded clone; other rows omit it.

J,V,D,size,CDR3,DNA
TRBJ2-1,TRBV5-4,TRBD1,.,CASSLAKQGRNEQFF,TGTGCCAGCAGCTTGGCTAAACAGGGGCGCAATGAGCAGTTCTTC
TRBJ1-5,TRBV30,.,.,CAWSRGGGHPGEPQHF,TGTGCCTGGAGTCGGGGAGGGGGACACCCTGGGGAGCCCCAGCATTTT
TRBJ2-1,TRBV28,TRBD2,.,CASSGLAQGIDEQFF,TGTGCCAGCAGCGGACTAGCTCAGGGTATAGATGAGCAGTTCTTC
TRBJ2-1,TRBV20-1,TRBD2,.,CSASGELSGRDEQFF,TGCAGTGCTAGTGGGGAGCTAAGCGGGAGGGATGAGCAGTTCTTC
TRBJ2-1,TRBV5-5,.,.,CASSFSPGGQFF,TGTGCCAGCAGCTTTAGTCCCGGGGGGCAGTTCTTC
TRBJ2-1,TRBV5-5,.,few,CASSLAASHGNEQFF,TGTGCCAGCAGCTTGGCGGCTAGCCACGGCAATGAGCAGTTCTTC
TRBJ2-7,TRBV18,TRBD2,.,CASSPGRDDEQYF,TGTGCCAGCTCACCAGGGAGGGACGACGAGCAGTACTTC
TRBJ1-1,TRBV27,TRBD1,once,CASSPRDSSTEAFF,TGTGCCAGCAGTCCCAGGGACAGCAGTACTGAAGCTTTCTTT
TRBJ1-2,TRBV4-2,TRBD1,.,CASSQDIGTGGYTF,TGTGCCAGCAGCCAAGATATTGGGACAGGGGGCTACACCTTC
TRBJ2-1,TRBV28,TRBD2,.,CATTTGTSGSSEQFF,TGTGCCACAACAACCGGGACTAGCGGGAGCAGTGAGCAGTTCTTC
TRBJ2-2,TRBV30,.,.,CAWGPGAGELFF,TGTGCCTGGGGCCCAGGCGCCGGGGAGCTGTTTTTT
TRBJ2-3,TRBV4-1,.,.,CASSQQLAGGTDTQYF,TGCGCCAGCAGCCAACAACTAGCAGGAGGCACAGATACGCAGTATTTT
TRBJ2-7,TRBV6-5,TRBD2,.,CASSYRPGTSSYEQYF,TGTGCCAGCAGTTACCGACCCGGGACTAGCTCCTACGAGCAGTACTTC
TRBJ1-6,TRBV27,TRBD1,.,CATSNRGGSPLHF,TGTGCCACCTCTAACAGGGGCGGTTCACCCCTCCACTTT
TRBJ2-7,TRBV30,.,few,CAWSKRTDYEQYF,TGTGCCTGGAGTAAGCGGACGGACTACGAGCAGTACTTC
TRBJ1-2,TRBV12-2,.,.,CASRSTGDPRYGYTF,TGTGCAAGTCGCTCGACAGGGGATCCCCGCTATGGCTACACCTTC
TRBJ1-2,TRBV28,.,.,CASSLTGRNYGYTF,TGTGCCAGCAGTTTAACAGGGCGGAACTATGGCTACACCTTC
TRBJ2-7,TRBV29-1,.,few,CSVVGGYEQYF,TGCAGCGTTGTCGGGGGTTACGAGCAGTACTTC
TRBJ2-1,TRBV10-3,TRBD1,.,CAISESEGGEQFF,TGTGCCATCAGTGAGTCAGAAGGGGGCGAGCAGTTCTTC
TRBJ2-1,TRBV7-9,TRBD2,.,CASSQKLAGGREQFF,TGTGCCAGCAGCCAAAAACTAGCGGGAGGCCGCGAGCAGTTCTTC
TRBJ1-1,TRBV5-1,TRBD1,.,CASSLVGQTGSDTEAFF,TGCGCCAGCAGCTTGGTGGGTCAGACAGGGAGTGACACTGAAGCTTTCTTT
TRBJ1-6,TRBV10-2,TRBD1,.,CASSDPGGGNSPLHF,TGCGCCAGCAGTGACCCAGGGGGCGGGAATTCACCCCTCCACTTT